This T cell receptor beta chain was profiled in a study of blood T cell repertoires in COVID-19 (dated by TCRdb to about 2020). Looking at the study overall: Samples covering the acute and convalescent phases of COVID-19 were provided by collaborators in the United States, Italy and Spain. The prospective study material was composed of cDNA or gDNA derived from T cells, B-cell-depleted T cells, or PBMCs. The dataset comprised deeply sampled blood TCRbeta repertoires from subjects exposed to, actively infected with, or recovered from COVID-19. A freely available public database, intended as a resource for researchers studying the immune response to SARS-CoV-2, is where the repertoires were released. The samples were drawn from the first 160 participants of the ongoing ImmuneRACE study and from 1,254 subjects provided by 6 global collaborators. The sample metadata nearly always contained a de-identified subject ID, COVID-19 status, age in years and sex. HLA class I and class II types, where available, came from metadata supplied by the sample provider rather than from assay-based typing. Overall results and qualifications from the work: How much clinical and demographic metadata was included differed by source and by participant, and the metadata was provided uncurated.

Whole blood was collected in K2EDTA tubes by collaborating institutions according to the institutions' own protocols. For TCRbeta analysis, collaborator samples were shipped as frozen whole blood, as isolated PBMCs, or as DNA extracted from either sample type. TCRbeta CDR3 regions were amplified from genomic DNA using the immunoSEQ Assay, a bias-controlled multiplex PCR. On the authors' methods: The number of nucleated cells in each sample was estimated by amplification of reference gene primers within the assay. To quantify the absolute abundance of each unique TCRbeta CDR3 rearrangement, sequence reads were collapsed and filtered. For each sample, productive Simpson clonality was calculated as the square root of Simpson's diversity index across productive rearrangements. In TCRdb, the immuneACCESS table is reduced to in-frame sequences with V and J assigned. These tables do not hold every clone; where another copy was compared, an unresolved V gene accounts for under half, and the others remain unexplained. The DNA was the basis for D and trimming; V, J and clone size are from that table. The sample table holds some 170,000 clones, of which approximately 81% were seen once. The ten largest clones add up to 1% to 1.2% of the sample.

From cysteine to phenylalanine, the CDR3 is 16 amino acids long. The DNA shown is the 48-base CDR3, in frame from base 1. V is pruned by 0 bases and J by 6 bases, leaving 11 bases of the junction without a gene match. From a lookup of the germline V gene, CDR1 and CDR2 are SGHRS and YFSETQ. This clone has only one observation. The target of this receptor is not known. No base-level quality is on record; no much larger clone is a single base apart. This receptor was taken from a man aged 35-49 years with acute or convalescent COVID-19. The sample taken for sequencing was peripheral blood. The chain is encoded by TRBV5-1 joined to TRBJ1-1; a stretch of 7 junction bases matches TRBD1. The DNA is TGCGCCAGCAGCTTGGGGGGGGCGGGACAGCCTCCTGAAGCTTTCTTT. The translation is CASSLGGAGQPPEAFF.